Each of the 5 T cell receptor beta chains below was sequenced from the same sample in a study of blood T cell repertoires in COVID-19. Only in-frame clones appear in the TCRdb table, and some are missing; sequencing was by immunoSEQ multiplex PCR. This sample yields roughly 68,000 clones, of which around four fifths are seen a single time; approximately 18% belongs to the top ten. Sequencing was carried out using peripheral blood. Source of these receptors: a woman over 75 with acute or convalescent COVID-19.

The chain couples TRBV5-1 to TRBJ1-1; D perhaps matches TRBD1 (6 bases). V lost 5 bases to trimming and J lost 3 bases, with 14 bases between them. The CDR3 is made up of 14 amino acids. Germline CDR1 SGHRS, CDR2 YFSETQ. The CDR3 loop reads CASRSPGEYTEAFF. The CDR3 DNA follows: TGCGCCAGCAGGAGCCCAGGGGAATACACTGAAGCTTTCTTT.

The chain joins TRBV14 to TRBJ1-1; the match to TRBD1 covers 8 bases. The CDR3 runs to 19 residues. Looked up from germline, CDR1 is SGHDN and CDR2 is FVKESK. After removal of 0 bases from V and 1 base from J, the junction contained 13 bases not matched to a gene. The chain's CDR3 is CASSQDPPRTGFGNTEAFF. The CDR3 coding sequence is TGTGCCAGCAGCCAAGATCCCCCTCGGACAGGGTTCGGGAACACTGAAGCTTTCTTT. The variable domain in full, with the rest retrieved from reference TRBV14 and TRBJ1-1, is EAGVTQFPSHSVIEKGQTVTLRCDPISGHDNLYWYRRVMGKEIKFLLHFVKESKQDESGMPNNRFLAERTGGTYSTLKVQPAELEDSGVYFCASSQDPPRTGFGNTEAFFGQGTRLTVV.

V gene TRBV28 combines with J gene TRBJ1-2; 8 bases fit TRBD1. Per the germline V gene, CDR1 is MDHEN and CDR2 is SYDVKM. Trimming removed 9 bases from V and 5 bases from J; junction bases left unmatched: 11. This CDR3 region has 14 residues. This chain's CDR3 is CASVTGQGGYGYTF. The DNA for the CDR3 is TGTGCCAGTGTCACTGGACAGGGAGGGTATGGCTACACCTTC.

This chain joins TRBV29-1 and TRBJ1-2, with D possibly TRBD1 on 6 matching bases. Per germline, CDR1 SQVTM and CDR2 ANQGSEA. V was clipped by 4 bases and J by 2 bases, with 17 bases between them. The CDR3 consists of 15 residues. CDR3 sequence (DNA): TGCAGCGTTGCAAGGGACATCGGCAGCAACTATGGCTACACCTTC. It is translated as CSVARDIGSNYGYTF. The full variable domain, in which reference TRBV29-1 and TRBJ1-2 provide the parts outside the CDR3, is SAVISQKPSRDICQRGTSLTIQCQVDSQVTMMFWYRQQPGQSLTLIATANQGSEATYESGFVIDKFPISRPNLTFSTLTVSNMSPEDSSIYLCSVARDIGSNYGYTFGSGTRLTVV.

J is TRBJ2-1 and V is TRBV6-5, with 8 positions matching TRBD2. Trimming at V came to 7 bases and at J to 6 bases, leaving 11 bases not matched to a gene. This CDR3 contains 15 residues. Looked up from germline, CDR1 is MNHEY and CDR2 is SVGAGI. As DNA, the CDR3 is TGTGCCAGCACCCCCGGGAGGGGGGTAGCCAATGAGCAGTTCTTC. Encoded protein: CASTPGRGVANEQFF.